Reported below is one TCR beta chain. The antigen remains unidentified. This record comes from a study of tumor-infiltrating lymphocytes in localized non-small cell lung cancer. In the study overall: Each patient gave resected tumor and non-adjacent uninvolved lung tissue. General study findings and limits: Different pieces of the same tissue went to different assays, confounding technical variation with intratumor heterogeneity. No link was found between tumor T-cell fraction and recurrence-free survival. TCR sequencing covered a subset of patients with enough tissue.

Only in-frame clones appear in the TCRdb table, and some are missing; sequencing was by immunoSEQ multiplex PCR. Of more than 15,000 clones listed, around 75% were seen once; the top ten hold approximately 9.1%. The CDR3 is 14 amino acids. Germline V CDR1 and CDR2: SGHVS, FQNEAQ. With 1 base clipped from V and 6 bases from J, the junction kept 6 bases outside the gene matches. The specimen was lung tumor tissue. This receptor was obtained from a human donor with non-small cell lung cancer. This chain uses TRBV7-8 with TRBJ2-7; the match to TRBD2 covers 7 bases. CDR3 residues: CASSLGTGRAEQYF. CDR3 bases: TGTGCCAGCAGCTTAGGTACGGGGAGGGCCGAGCAGTACTTC. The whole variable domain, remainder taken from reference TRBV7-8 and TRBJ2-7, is GAGVSQSPRYKVAKRGQDVALRCDPISGHVSLFWYQQALGQGPEFLTYFQNEAQLDKSGLPSDRFFAERPEGSVSTLKIQRTQQEDSAVYLCASSLGTGRAEQYFGPGTRLTVT.